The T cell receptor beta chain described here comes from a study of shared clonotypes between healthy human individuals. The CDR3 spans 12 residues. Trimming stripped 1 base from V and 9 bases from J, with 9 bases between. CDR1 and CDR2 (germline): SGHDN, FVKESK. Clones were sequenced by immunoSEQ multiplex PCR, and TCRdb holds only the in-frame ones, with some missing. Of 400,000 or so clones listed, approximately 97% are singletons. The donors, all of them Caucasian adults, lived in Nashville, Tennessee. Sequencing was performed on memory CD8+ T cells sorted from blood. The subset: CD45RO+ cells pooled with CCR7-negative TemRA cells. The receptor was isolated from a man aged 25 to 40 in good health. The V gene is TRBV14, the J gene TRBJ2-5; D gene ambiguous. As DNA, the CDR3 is TGTGCCAGCAGCCAAGGACGAGTGTCCCAGTACTTC. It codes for CASSQGRVSQYF.